One and the same sample provided the 7 T cell receptor beta chains below, sequenced in a study of shared T cell receptors in the human thymus. Libraries were prepared by immunoSEQ multiplex PCR; TCRdb keeps only in-frame clonotypes and omits some of them. The sample carries some 700,000 clones, approximately 83% recorded once. These sequences were also reported in another study, on human thymus T cells.

The specimen sequenced was thymocytes. The receptors were sampled from a girl in the first two years of life with a congenital heart defect.

This chain links TRBV4-1 with TRBJ1-5; D is perhaps TRBD1 (6 bases). The V end was cut by 1 base, the J end by 4 bases, with 14 bases between. The CDR3 length is 16 residues. Looked up from germline, CDR1 is MGHRA and CDR2 is YSYEKL. The CDR3: CASSQVRDRLNQPQHF. As DNA, the CDR3 is TGCGCCAGCAGCCAAGTGCGCGACAGGCTTAATCAGCCCCAGCATTTT.

This chain joins TRBV19 and TRBJ1-2; tentatively, D is TRBD1 (6 bases). The CDR3 sequence is 16 residues long. V was pared by 2 bases and J by 7 bases, with 20 bases between. Germline V CDR1 and CDR2: LNHDA, SQIVND (reference sequence). The CDR3 DNA reads as TGTGCCAGTAGTATACCAGGGGCGTGTACCGAGGGTGGCTACACCTTC. Its protein is CASSIPGACTEGGYTF. Variable domain in full (rest from reference TRBV19 and TRBJ1-2): DGGITQSPKYLFRKEGQNVTLSCEQNLNHDAMYWYRQDPGQGLRLIYYSQIVNDFQKGDIAEGYSVSREKKESFPLTVTSAQKNPTAFYLCASSIPGACTEGGYTFGSGTRLTVV.

This chain links TRBV14 with TRBJ2-1; 9 bases line up with TRBD2. Looked up from germline, CDR1 is SGHDN and CDR2 is FVKESK. This CDR3 has 19 amino acids. Losses at the gene ends were 0 bases for V and 6 bases for J; bases not matched to a gene: 15. For the CDR3, the DNA is TGTGCCAGCAGCCAAGATCATCTGGGGCGGGGGGGAGTTCCCAATGAGCAGTTCTTC. It encodes CASSQDHLGRGGVPNEQFF.

V gene TRBV5-5 combines with J gene TRBJ1-2; D is ambiguous. The CDR3 is 15 amino acids. Trimming removed 2 bases from V and 4 bases from J, with 15 bases in between. CDR1 SGHKS and CDR2 YYEKEE come from the germline V gene (reference sequence). The CDR3 DNA follows: TGTGCCAGCAGCTTCCAGGTGACGGTTTTCTATGGCTACACCTTC. Translated: CASSFQVTVFYGYTF.

The V call is TRBV5-4, the J call TRBJ2-2; D may be TRBD2 (6 bases). The germline V gene has CDR1 SGHNT and CDR2 YYREEE (reference sequence). The CDR3 spans 18 residues. V lost 3 bases and J lost 6, with 24 bases in between. Here the CDR3 reads CASSWYLKGLDRPGELFF. In DNA form, the CDR3 reads TGTGCCAGCAGCTGGTACCTGAAGGGACTCGATCGGCCCGGGGAGCTGTTTTTT.

This rearrangement joins TRBV7-6 to TRBJ1-1; TRBD1 matches 8 bases. Germline values: CDR1 SGHVS, CDR2 FNYEAQ. The CDR3 consists of 13 residues. V lost 4 bases, J lost 10 bases, and 8 bases stayed unmatched. In DNA, the CDR3 is TGTGCCAGCAGCTCTCCAGGGGGCCGGGGAGCTTTCTTT. Amino acid sequence: CASSSPGGRGAFF.

The chain recombines TRBV6-1 with TRBJ2-6, with a tentative D call TRBD1 (6 bases). Germline CDR1 and CDR2: MNHNS and SASEGT. The CDR3 has 15 amino acids. The ends were cut back, 7 bases at V and 1 base at J, with 11 bases in the middle. The CDR3 sequence: CASKAQGSGANVLTF. The DNA for the CDR3 is TGTGCCAGCAAAGCTCAGGGGTCTGGGGCCAACGTCCTGACTTTC.